This T cell receptor beta chain is from a study of regulatory T cells in long-lasting Graves disease. In this sample, this clonotype turned up many times. The antigen is not known. The time point is: newly diagnosed GD, antithyroid drugs for less than 3 months. RNA extracted from PBMCs served as the sequencing template. Germline V gene sequence: CDR1 LNHDA, CDR2 SQIVND (reference sequence). The CDR3 runs to 16 residues. The V gene lost 1 base and the J gene lost 5 bases, with 15 bases spanning the gap. Relying on iRepertoire HTBI primers and Arm-PCR of CDR3 regions, the team built TCR beta libraries. Each CDR3 protein gets one entry after TCRdb re-called the multiplex PCR reads with MiXCR. The sample records about 540,000 distinct CDR3 sequences, approximately 15% being singletons. Overall study findings and caveats: Accuracy was possibly reduced by small sample size. TRBV28 was favored in persistent disease, as were TRBJ1-2 and TRBJ2-5.

The sample was also linked to a second study, of T cells in Graves' hyperthyroidism and ophthalmopathy. According to that study: Exclusions: uncontrolled infection, other autoimmune disease, pregnancy, lactation. HTBI primers were the set used in a first-round RT-PCR of the TCR CDR3.

The clonotype was recovered from a young man with Graves disease. This rearrangement joins TRBV19 to TRBJ2-1; the D gene is possibly TRBD1 (7 bases). The sequencing here drew on peripheral blood mononuclear cells (PBMCs), taken at new diagnosis, from a patient treated with antithyroid drugs. The CDR3 here is CASSIGLAGGNNEQFF. The CDR3 nucleotides read TGTGCCAGTAGTATAGGTTTGGCAGGGGGGAACAATGAGCAGTTCTTC.